The 7 T cell receptor beta chains below all came from one sample that was sequenced in a study of blood T cell repertoires in COVID-19. The data were produced by immunoSEQ multiplex PCR, yet TCRdb's version contains in-frame clones alone and is incomplete. Of about 190,000 clones detected, more than 70% appear once; the ten largest clones hold about 6.6%. The specimen sequenced was peripheral blood. The receptor set was obtained from a woman in her 40s who had recovered from COVID-19.

Here the CDR3 reads CSASGTSGFGSEQFF. DNA for the CDR3: TGCAGTGCTAGTGGGACTAGCGGATTTGGTAGTGAGCAGTTCTTC. The J gene is TRBJ2-1, the V gene TRBV20-1; 11 bases line up with TRBD2. V was clipped by 3 bases and J by 9 bases; unmatched bases: 10. This CDR3 has 15 residues. The germline V gene encodes CDR1 DFQATT and CDR2 SNEGSKA (reference sequence).

V usage is TRBV9 and J usage is TRBJ2-5; 8 nucleotides align to TRBD1. Per the germline V gene, CDR1 is SGDLS and CDR2 is YYNGEE. This CDR3 comprises 15 residues. J gave up 0 bases and V 5 bases, and 6 bases lay outside the gene matches. The CDR3 DNA reads as TGTGCCAGCAGTAGACAGGGGCAGTACCAAGAGACCCAGTACTTC. Encoded protein: CASSRQGQYQETQYF.

CDR3 sequence (DNA): TGTGCCAGCAGCAATAGCGGGACAACCTCCTACGAGCAGTACTTC. Its protein product is CASSNSGTTSYEQYF. The chain has TRBV28 and TRBJ2-7, with 8 bases lining up with TRBD2. The J segment lost 0 bases and the V segment lost 6 bases, leaving 7 bases of the junction unmatched. The CDR3 runs to 15 residues. Germline V gene data show CDR1 as MDHEN and CDR2 as SYDVKM.

The chain employs TRBV2 and TRBJ2-3, with D unclear. The CDR3 extends over 12 amino acids. V dropped 1 base and J dropped 10 bases, with 9 bases sitting between them. Looked up from germline, CDR1 is SNHLY and CDR2 is FYNNEI. The CDR3 here is CASSEGSSPQYF. The CDR3 nucleotides are TGTGCCAGCAGTGAAGGGAGTTCGCCGCAGTATTTT.

The chain couples TRBV6-6 to TRBJ2-3, with TRBD1 identical over 7 bases. The CDR3 sequence is 15 residues long. Germline V lookup: CDR1 MNHNY, CDR2 SVGAGI (reference sequence). V lost 3 bases, J lost 0 bases, and 3 bases stayed unmatched. The CDR3 loop is CASSYRGQSTDTQYF. The CDR3 region has the DNA TGTGCCAGCAGTTATAGGGGACAGAGCACAGATACGCAGTATTTT.

The chain recombines TRBV28 with TRBJ2-7; a possible D gene is TRBD1 (6 bases). The germline V gene has CDR1 MDHEN and CDR2 SYDVKM. The CDR3 loop spans 15 amino acids. Deletions cut 2 bases from V and 1 base from J, with 12 bases between. CDR3 region: CASSLGGPVSYEQYF. The CDR3, as DNA: TGTGCCAGCAGTTTAGGGGGCCCGGTGTCCTACGAGCAGTACTTC.

The chain uses TRBV27 and TRBJ1-2; maybe TRBD1 (5 bases). The CDR3 sequence is 17 residues long. Germline assignment: CDR1 MNHEY and CDR2 SMNVEV (reference sequence). V lost 6 bases, J lost 2 bases, and 22 bases lay in between. CDR3 bases: TGTGCCAGCAGGCTGGCTTTCCTGGACAAAATAAACTATGGCTACACCTTC. Translating gives CASRLAFLDKINYGYTF.